This TCR beta chain is drawn from a study of CD8 T cells in Susac syndrome. An amount of RNA that ranged from roughly 0.5 to 1 ug was reverse transcribed with random hexamers. Amplification of TCR beta CDR3 was carried out by immunoSEQ multiplex PCR, which covered 54 Vbeta and 13 Jbeta segments. TCRdb recomputed calls from the immunoSEQ multiplex PCR reads with MiXCR, one row per CDR3 protein. In the table there are 100,000 to 150,000 distinct CDR3 sequences, 90% to 95% of which are singletons. The authors sequenced TCR beta from blood CD8+ and CD4+ T cells. Bulk CD8+ and CD4+ cells came from magnetic negative isolation; CD8+ TEMRA by FACS. The sample comprised CD4+ T cells from PBMCs. The source of this sequence is a human donor in good health.

In DNA, the CDR3 is TGTGCCAGCAGCTTATGGGAAAGCACTGAAGCTTTCTTT. Translation: CASSLWESTEAFF. The V and J genes are TRBV7-2 and TRBJ1-1; D is undetermined. Germline V gene lookup returns CDR1 SGHTA and CDR2 FQGNSA. CDR3 length equals 13 residues. Trimming took 2 bases from V and 4 from J, leaving 8 bases between them.